Each of the 12 T cell receptor beta chains below was sequenced from the same sample in a study of T cell responses to AZD1222 COVID-19 vaccine. Some clones are missing from TCRdb's copy, which holds only in-frame ones; the method was immunoSEQ multiplex PCR. The table lists more than 85,000 clones, less than 85% of them singletons, with 12% to 15% in the top ten. This specimen consisted of peripheral blood, obtained 28 days after the second AZD1222 dose. All receptors come from an adult who received the AZD1222 COVID-19 vaccine.

J is TRBJ1-1 and V is TRBV12-3 or TRBV12-4; 7 bases align to TRBD1. V shed 5 bases, J shed 6 bases, and the junction held 3 bases outside the gene matches. This CDR3 is 12 amino acids long. In nucleotides, the CDR3 is TGTGCCAGCAGTAACCAGGGGGCTGAAGCTTTCTTT. It encodes CASSNQGAEAFF.

V usage is TRBV6-1 and J usage is TRBJ2-1; 8 positions match TRBD1. The CDR3 has 18 amino acids. The V gene end was trimmed by 1 base and the J gene end by 7 bases; junction bases not matched to a gene: 15. Germline assignment: CDR1 MNHNS and CDR2 SASEGT. The CDR3 protein is CASSEDPPTGVIGNEQFF. CDR3 nucleotides: TGTGCCAGCAGTGAAGACCCCCCGACAGGGGTGATAGGGAATGAGCAGTTCTTC.

This clone was detected a few times. The rearrangement links TRBV7-2 to TRBJ1-5; the D gene is possibly TRBD1 (5 bases). This CDR3 has 17 amino acids. Germline V gene lookup returns CDR1 SGHTA and CDR2 FQGNSA. V was trimmed by 5 bases and J by 2 bases, leaving 19 bases between them. CDR3 sequence reads: CASSPGRTIAGNQPQHF. In DNA, the CDR3 is TGTGCCAGCAGCCCGGGACGGACCATAGCGGGCAATCAGCCCCAGCATTTT. The complete variable domain, with remaining parts taken from reference TRBV7-2 and TRBJ1-5, reads GAGVSQSPSNKVTEKGKDVELRCDPISGHTALYWYRQSLGQGLEFLIYFQGNSAPDKSGLPSDRFSAERTGGSVSTLTIQRTQQEDSAVYLCASSPGRTIAGNQPQHFGDGTRLSIL.

The chain uses TRBV11-2 and TRBJ2-7, with 8 bases fitting TRBD1. The trim removed 5 bases at V and 9 bases at J, leaving 9 bases unmatched. Germline V lookup: CDR1 SGHAT, CDR2 FQNNGV. This CDR3 comprises 13 residues. This CDR3 reads CASSPDRVVGQYF. The CDR3 DNA reads TGTGCCAGCAGCCCGGACAGGGTGGTGGGGCAGTACTTC.

The chain recombines TRBV9 with TRBJ1-4; D is possibly TRBD1 (5 bases). The CDR3 runs 15 residues. Per the germline V gene, CDR1 is SGDLS and CDR2 is YYNGEE. With 4 bases removed from V and 8 bases from J, the gap between germline ends came to 18 bases. The CDR3 here is CASSPQGGPGEKLFF. The DNA for the CDR3 is TGTGCCAGCAGCCCCCAGGGTGGGCCTGGAGAAAAACTGTTTTTT.

Only one count was recorded for this clone. Germline and junction disagree at one end, which may indicate a read error. This chain joins TRBV5-1 and TRBJ2-2; 10 positions match TRBD1. CDR1 and CDR2 from the germline V gene are SGHRS and YFSETQ. This CDR3 has 15 residues. CDR3 sequence (DNA): TGCGCCAGCAGTTTGGGGACAGGGGTCACCGGGGAGCTGTTTTTT. Translation: CASSLGTGVTGELFF. The whole variable domain, remainder taken from reference TRBV5-1 and TRBJ2-2, is KAGVTQTPRYLIKTRGQQVTLSCSPISGHRSVSWYQQTPGQGLQFLFEYFSETQRNKGNFPGRFSGRQFSNSRSEMNVSTLELGDSALYLCASSLGTGVTGELFFGEGSRLTVL.

In its sample, this clone was seen once. The V gene is TRBV6-2 or TRBV6-3, the J gene TRBJ1-3; D is unclear. The germline gives CDR1 MNHEY, CDR2 SVGEGT. V lost 5 bases, J lost 0 bases, and 5 bases lay in between. This CDR3 has 13 residues. CDR3 in amino acids: CASSQSSGNTIYF. In nucleotides, the CDR3 is TGTGCCAGCAGTCAGAGCTCTGGAAACACCATATATTTT.

This chain links TRBV6-2 or TRBV6-3 with TRBJ2-2; possible D gene TRBD1, 6 bases. CDR1 and CDR2 from the germline V gene are MNHEY and SVGEGT. Trimming took 0 bases from V and 2 from J, leaving 13 bases between them. The CDR3 runs 17 residues. The CDR3 nucleotides read TGTGCCAGCAGTTACTCGGTCGGGACACTCAACACCGGGGAGCTGTTTTTT. Translation gives CASSYSVGTLNTGELFF.

The gene calls are TRBV6-5 and TRBJ2-3; 9 nucleotides agree with TRBD1. CDR3 length: 15 residues. Germline CDR1 is MNHEY and CDR2 is SVGAGI. V lost 6 bases, J lost 2 bases, and 6 bases stayed unmatched. CDR3 sequence reads: CASRPGQGHTDTQYF. In DNA, the CDR3 is TGTGCCAGCAGACCCGGACAGGGGCACACAGATACGCAGTATTTT.

V and J are TRBV30 and TRBJ1-6, with TRBD1 as a possible D gene (6 bases). The V gene's germline CDR1 is GTSNPN and CDR2 SVGIG (reference sequence). Trimming removed 5 bases at V and 7 bases at J, with 15 bases between. This CDR3 region has 14 residues. The CDR3 DNA reads as TGTGCCTGGGCGGGGGCAGTGTGGAATTCACCCCTCCACTTT. Protein: CAWAGAVWNSPLHF.

V usage is TRBV19 and J usage is TRBJ2-7; no clear D. The germline V gene encodes CDR1 LNHDA and CDR2 SQIVND (reference sequence). V was shortened by 6 bases and J by 2 bases, with 8 bases between the two germline ends. This CDR3 comprises 12 residues. CDR3 coding DNA: TGTGCCAGTAGAGGTCCCACCTACGAGCAGTACTTC. It yields the protein CASRGPTYEQYF.

The V call is TRBV25-1, the J call TRBJ2-2; TRBD1 aligns across 11 bases. Per germline, CDR1 MGHDK and CDR2 SYGVNS. The CDR3 is 16 residues long. With V trimmed by 3 bases and J by 5 bases, 5 bases remained unmatched. The CDR3 loop is CASSDSGQGATGELFF. As DNA, the CDR3 is TGTGCCAGCAGTGACTCTGGACAGGGGGCAACCGGGGAGCTGTTTTTT.